These 32 T cell receptor beta chains originate from one sample sequenced in a study of cytomegalovirus exposure and HLA in healthy donors. Only in-frame clones appear in the TCRdb table, and some are missing; sequencing was by immunoSEQ multiplex PCR. The repertoire holds around 240,000 clones, with about 90% as singletons. The sequenced sample was PBMCs. These receptor sequences come from a young woman in good health and CMV-seronegative.

V gene TRBV6-1 combines with J gene TRBJ1-2, with D perhaps matching TRBD1 (5 bases). Trimming cost V 4 bases and J 8 bases, with 14 bases left between them. Germline lookup yields CDR1 MNHNS and CDR2 SASEGT. The CDR3 consists of 13 residues. CDR3 bases: TGTGCCAGCAGTGGCCAAGGGGCTGAGGGCTACACCTTC. This codes for CASSGQGAEGYTF.

The rearrangement links TRBV6-1 to TRBJ2-1; D might be TRBD2 (6 bases). V shed 8 bases and J shed 6 bases, with 20 bases lying between them. The CDR3 has 15 amino acids. The germline gives CDR1 MNHNS, CDR2 SASEGT. In DNA, the CDR3 is TGTGCCAGCGGCCGGGACTTCACCCTCTCCAATGAGCAGTTCTTC. Its translation is CASGRDFTLSNEQFF.

V gene TRBV9 combines with J gene TRBJ2-1; 10 positions agree with TRBD2. The J segment lost 10 bases and the V segment lost 1 base, leaving 8 bases of the junction unmatched. From germline, CDR1 is SGDLS and CDR2 YYNGEE. The CDR3 is 15 amino acids. In DNA form, the CDR3 reads TGTGCCAGCAGCGTACTCCTAGCGGGAGAGGGGGAGCAGTTCTTC. This gives the protein CASSVLLAGEGEQFF. Full variable domain (missing parts from reference TRBV9 and TRBJ2-1): DSGVTQTPKHLITATGQRVTLRCSPRSGDLSVYWYQQSLDQGLQFLIQYYNGEERAKGNILERFSAQQFPDLHSELNLSSLELGDSALYFCASSVLLAGEGEQFFGPGTRLTVL.

The chain carries TRBV2 and TRBJ2-6, with D hard to call. Germline-derived CDR1 and CDR2 are SNHLY and FYNNEI. The CDR3 spans 15 residues. V was clipped by 4 bases and J by 4 bases, with 11 bases between them. DNA of the CDR3: TGTGCCAGCAGTGTTGCCAGATCAGGGGCCAACGTCCTGACTTTC. This sequence encodes CASSVARSGANVLTF.

This clone has just a few counts. The chain uses TRBV5-4 and TRBJ2-7; D is perhaps TRBD1 (6 bases). Germline CDR1 and CDR2: SGHNT and YYREEE (reference sequence). V gave up 5 bases and J gave up 0 bases, with 15 bases separating them. CDR3 length: 15 amino acids. CDR3 in DNA: TGTGCCAGCAGGTCGGACAGTTCGAGCTCCTACGAGCAGTACTTC. Translated, it gives CASRSDSSSSYEQYF.

The chain carries TRBV11-1 and TRBJ2-3; TRBD1 is a possible D gene (6 bases). The CDR3 is 15 residues long. The germline gives CDR1 SGHAT, CDR2 FQDESV (reference sequence). V lost 0 bases and J lost 6, with 13 bases in between. Here the CDR3 DNA reads TGTGCCAGCAGCTTAGCTCCAGGACAGTCGGATACGCAGTATTTT. This gives the protein CASSLAPGQSDTQYF.

This sequence joins TRBV6-1 and TRBJ2-6; D perhaps matches TRBD1 (5 bases). Deletions cut 2 bases from V and 13 bases from J, with 18 bases between. In germline, CDR1 is MNHNS, CDR2 SASEGT. The length of the CDR3 is 15 residues. The CDR3 DNA reads TGTGCCAGCAGTGAAACCACAGGTAGTCTTGGTGTCCTGACTTTC. Translating it yields CASSETTGSLGVLTF.

This rearrangement joins TRBV19 to TRBJ2-3; 7 bases map to TRBD2. V shed 3 bases and J 1 base; nucleotides not matched to a gene: 4. Germline lookup yields CDR1 LNHDA and CDR2 SQIVND (reference sequence). The length of the CDR3 is 15 residues. The DNA for the CDR3 is TGTGCCAGTAGTATCTTGAGCGGGGGCACAGATACGCAGTATTTT. Protein sequence: CASSILSGGTDTQYF.

J is TRBJ2-2 and V is TRBV18; 8 nucleotides line up with TRBD2. Germline V gene data show CDR1 as KGHSH and CDR2 as LQKENI. The CDR3 extends over 16 amino acids. The V segment lost 3 bases and the J segment 4 bases; nucleotides outside the gene matches: 7. CDR3 nucleotide sequence: TGTGCCAGCTCACCCATCACCGGGGGGGCCACCGGGGAGCTGTTTTTT. As protein: CASSPITGGATGELFF.

The CDR3 DNA follows: TGTGCCAGCAGTTTACTCGGGACAGCCAACAATGAGCAGTTCTTC. Its translation is CASSLLGTANNEQFF. V usage is TRBV27 and J usage is TRBJ2-1; 7 bases fit TRBD1. This CDR3 spans 15 amino acids. V lost 2 bases and J lost 5; bases outside the gene matches: 6. Germline CDR1 MNHEY, CDR2 SMNVEV (reference sequence).

This CDR3 is CASSHGAGGLQETQYF. CDR3 in DNA: TGCGCCAGCAGCCACGGAGCGGGGGGACTCCAAGAGACCCAGTACTTC. The chain uses TRBV4-3 and TRBJ2-5; TRBD2 aligns across 9 bases. The V gene's germline CDR1 is LGHNA and CDR2 YSLEER. V gave up 3 bases and J gave up 1 base; unmatched junction bases: 6. There are 16 residues in the CDR3.

This chain connects TRBV5-1 to TRBJ1-3; D unclear. Germline V lookup: CDR1 SGHRS, CDR2 YFSETQ. V gave up 4 bases and J gave up 0 bases, with 11 bases separating them. This CDR3 region has 15 residues. The CDR3 here is CASSLALSSGNTIYF. The CDR3 DNA reads TGCGCCAGCAGCCTGGCTTTGAGCTCTGGAAACACCATATATTTT.

The chain couples TRBV18 to TRBJ1-3, with D maybe TRBD1 (5 bases). This CDR3 contains 18 residues. From germline, CDR1 is KGHSH and CDR2 LQKENI. V lost 2 bases to trimming and J lost 4 bases, with 21 bases between them. The CDR3 region has the DNA TGTGCCAGCTCACCAAATCCTCTGGGGGGATCGGCGGGAAACACCATATATTTT. This gives the protein CASSPNPLGGSAGNTIYF. The whole variable domain, remainder taken from reference TRBV18 and TRBJ1-3, is NAGVMQNPRHLVRRRGQEARLRCSPMKGHSHVYWYRQLPEEGLKFMVYLQKENIIDESGMPKERFSAEFPKEGPSILRIQQVVRGDSAAYFCASSPNPLGGSAGNTIYFGEGSWLTVV.

The V and J genes are TRBV11-3 and TRBJ2-7; TRBD1 might be the D (6 bases). Germline V gene sequence: CDR1 SGHNT, CDR2 YENEEA. V was trimmed by 8 bases and J by 4 bases, leaving 30 bases between them. The CDR3 is 18 residues long. The CDR3 DNA is TGTGCCAGCCACTTTGGGGGCCCAACAGATTCAAAGCTTTACGAGCAGTACGTC. It translates to CASHFGGPTDSKLYEQYV.

The chain recombines TRBV28 with TRBJ1-5; possible D gene TRBD1, 5 bases. The germline V gene has CDR1 MDHEN and CDR2 SYDVKM. Trimming left V 3 bases short and J 0 bases short, with 9 bases between. This CDR3 region has 15 residues. The CDR3 is CASSFGGVSNQPQHF. The CDR3 DNA reads as TGTGCCAGCAGTTTCGGGGGAGTTAGCAATCAGCCCCAGCATTTT.

The chain uses TRBV28 and TRBJ1-2, with 8 bases fitting TRBD1. With 6 bases clipped from V and 7 bases from J, the junction kept 7 bases outside the gene matches. Germline V gives CDR1 MDHEN, CDR2 SYDVKM. The CDR3 runs 13 residues. The CDR3 protein is CASRTQGARGYTF. The CDR3 nucleotides read TGTGCCAGCAGAACCCAGGGGGCGCGTGGCTACACCTTC.

The chain combines TRBV6-6 with TRBJ2-3, with TRBD2 as a possible D gene (6 bases). In germline, CDR1 is MNHNY, CDR2 SVGAGI (reference sequence). The CDR3 has 16 residues. Trimming stripped 0 bases from V and 1 base from J, with 11 bases between. This CDR3 reads CASSYSGPSGTDTQYF. DNA for the CDR3: TGTGCCAGCAGTTACTCAGGGCCTAGCGGCACAGATACGCAGTATTTT.

The rearrangement links TRBV28 to TRBJ2-3; TRBD2 is a possible D gene (6 bases). The germline V and J ends were trimmed by 9 bases and 6 bases, with 10 bases remaining between them. The CDR3 covers 11 residues. Germline CDR1 is MDHEN and CDR2 is SYDVKM. The CDR3 here is CASKAGDTQYF. CDR3 bases: TGTGCCAGTAAGGCGGGGGATACGCAGTATTTT.

The chain carries TRBV18 and TRBJ2-7; 7 bases are shared with TRBD2. V lost 2 bases and J lost 0; bases outside the gene matches: 10. Germline CDR1 and CDR2: KGHSH and LQKENI. This CDR3 is built from 17 residues. The CDR3 protein is CASSPEVAGVRSYEQYV. The CDR3 DNA reads TGTGCCAGCTCACCAGAAGTAGCGGGTGTACGCTCCTACGAGCAGTACGTC.

J is TRBJ1-3 and V is TRBV5-1; 10 bases agree with TRBD1. CDR3 length equals 16 residues. V lost 4 bases, J lost 2 bases, and 6 bases stayed unmatched. Germline V gene data show CDR1 as SGHRS and CDR2 as YFSETQ. The DNA for the CDR3 is TGCGCCAGCAGCCGGAGGGGGACAGGGGCTGGAAACACCATATATTTT. Translated, it gives CASSRRGTGAGNTIYF.

V usage is TRBV10-2 and J usage is TRBJ2-3; 8 nucleotides line up with TRBD1. CDR3 size: 14 residues. The germline CDR1 and CDR2 sequences are WSHSY and SAAADI. The trim removed 8 bases at V and 3 bases at J, leaving 7 bases unmatched. CDR3 loop: CASCRGPRTDTQYF. The CDR3 region has the DNA TGCGCCAGCTGCAGGGGGCCAAGGACAGATACGCAGTATTTT.

This clone was recorded only once. Different DNA sequences within this sample yield the same CDR3. The chain joins TRBV6-1 to TRBJ1-5; D gene ambiguous. V lost 2 bases and J lost 0, with 8 bases in between. The CDR3 contains 15 residues. Germline V gene lookup returns CDR1 MNHNS and CDR2 SASEGT. The CDR3 DNA reads as TGTGCCAGCAGTGAACCCGGTTTTAGCAATCAGCCCCAGCATTTT. Translated, it gives CASSEPGFSNQPQHF.

This rearrangement joins TRBV29-1 to TRBJ2-2, with D uncertain. The V end lost 7 bases, the J end lost 4 bases, and 13 bases lay between the germline ends. Per germline, CDR1 SQVTM and CDR2 ANQGSEA. This CDR3 region has 13 residues. This CDR3 reads CSAAQDFTGELFF. CDR3 nucleotides: TGCAGCGCTGCCCAGGATTTCACCGGGGAGCTGTTTTTT.

The chain is built from TRBV14 and TRBJ2-1; a weak D match, TRBD1 (7 bases). CDR1 is SGHDN, CDR2 FVKESK, per germline. The CDR3 covers 15 residues. V gave up 4 bases and J gave up 3 bases, with 13 bases separating them. The CDR3 DNA reads as TGTGCCAGCAGCCTGCGACAGGGAGGCTACAATGAGCAGTTCTTC. Amino acid sequence: CASSLRQGGYNEQFF.

Points on this clone: The junction departs from the called germline gene at one end, perhaps through a read error. In DNA form, the CDR3 reads TGTGCCAGCAGTACCCCCAGCGGGGGACCGACCGAGGAGCTGTTTTTT. Translation: CASSTPSGGPTEELFF. This sequence joins TRBV6-6 and TRBJ2-2; 8 nucleotides line up with TRBD2. This CDR3 region has 16 residues. The germline CDR1 and CDR2 sequences are MNHNY and SVGAGI (reference sequence).

About this clone: This CDR3 is also generated by other DNA sequences in the sample. V usage is TRBV27 and J usage is TRBJ1-3; D uncertain. This CDR3 has 15 residues. CDR1 is MNHEY, CDR2 SMNVEV, per germline (reference sequence). The germline V and J ends were trimmed by 0 bases and 1 base, with 7 bases remaining between them. CDR3 DNA sequence: TGTGCCAGCAGTTTATCGGGAGGGTCTGGAAACACCATATATTTT. Its translation is CASSLSGGSGNTIYF.

DNA for the CDR3: TGTGCCAGCAGCCAGACTAGCGGGGTTTGGGGGCAGTACTTC. It yields the protein CASSQTSGVWGQYF. The chain has TRBV5-6 and TRBJ2-7; TRBD2 matches at 11 bases. This CDR3 spans 14 amino acids. Germline CDR1 is SGHDT and CDR2 is YYEEEE. V lost 4 bases to trimming and J lost 9 bases; unmatched junction nucleotides: 9.

The chain carries TRBV5-1 and TRBJ2-1; 13 bases are a match to TRBD2. This CDR3 spans 16 amino acids. Germline V gene data show CDR1 as SGHRS and CDR2 as YFSETQ. V shed 2 bases and J 6 bases; nucleotides not matched to a gene: 5. CDR3 sequence reads: CASSLLAGGPGNEQFF. DNA for the CDR3: TGCGCCAGCAGCTTACTAGCGGGGGGGCCAGGCAATGAGCAGTTCTTC.

The chain carries TRBV6-5 and TRBJ2-7, with D perhaps TRBD1 (6 bases). The ends were cut back, 2 bases at V and 2 bases at J, with 10 bases in the middle. Germline-derived CDR1 and CDR2 are MNHEY and SVGAGI. This CDR3 has 14 amino acids. CDR3 DNA: TGTGCCAGCAGTTACGACAGGCAAACCTACGAGCAGTACGTC. Translated: CASSYDRQTYEQYV.

The rearrangement links TRBV28 to TRBJ2-5, with TRBD1 matching over 7 bases. J gave up 0 bases and V 5 bases, and 6 bases lay outside the gene matches. Germline assignment: CDR1 MDHEN and CDR2 SYDVKM. The CDR3 has 15 amino acids. CDR3 coding DNA: TGTGCCAGCAGTCCAGCCAGGGGGTACCAAGAGACCCAGTACTTC. It specifies CASSPARGYQETQYF.

V is TRBV6-5 and J is TRBJ1-2; 8 bases match TRBD1. V dropped 6 bases and J dropped 6; count of bases not matched to a gene: 6. The CDR3 spans 13 residues. Germline V CDR1 and CDR2: MNHEY, SVGAGI. CDR3 amino acids: CASSHTTGDGYTF. The CDR3 DNA is TGTGCCAGCAGCCACACGACAGGGGATGGCTACACCTTC.

The chain carries TRBV28 and TRBJ2-1, with 7 bases identical to TRBD1. CDR1 and CDR2 (germline): MDHEN, SYDVKM. The V and J ends lost 7 bases and 7 bases, in that order; junction bases with no gene match: 13. The CDR3 extends over 15 amino acids. The CDR3 protein is CASTQIRTGDNEQFF. CDR3 bases: TGTGCCAGCACCCAGATCCGGACAGGAGATAATGAGCAGTTCTTC.